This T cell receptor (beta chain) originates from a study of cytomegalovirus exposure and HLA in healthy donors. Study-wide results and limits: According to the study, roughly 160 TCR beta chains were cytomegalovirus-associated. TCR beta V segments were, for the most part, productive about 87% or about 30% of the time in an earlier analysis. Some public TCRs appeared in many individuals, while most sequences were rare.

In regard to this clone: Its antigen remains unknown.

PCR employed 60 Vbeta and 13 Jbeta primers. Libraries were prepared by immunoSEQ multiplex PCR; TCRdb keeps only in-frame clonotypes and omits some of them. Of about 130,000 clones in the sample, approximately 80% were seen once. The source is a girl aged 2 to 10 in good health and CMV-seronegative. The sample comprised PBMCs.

The CDR3 DNA sequence: TGTGCCAGTAGTATGCCTGGACTAGCGGCCTACGAGCAGTACTTC. Its translation is CASSMPGLAAYEQYF. The rearrangement links TRBV19 to TRBJ2-7, with 10 nucleotides matching TRBD2. The CDR3 contains 15 residues. Trimming removed 3 bases from V and 2 bases from J; junction bases left unmatched: 4. Germline assignment: CDR1 LNHDA and CDR2 SQIVND (reference sequence).